The sample holds many counts of the clone carrying this T cell receptor (beta chain). What it binds is not known. This sample is drawn from a study of metastatic and nonmetastatic thyroid tumors. Study information: The comparison covered peripheral blood and tumor or nodule tissue in malignant and benign thyroid patients. Study results and caveats: According to reports, the diversity of TCR beta was significantly higher in malignant thyroid tumors than in benign nodules, and this held in both blood and tumor samples.

Authors' methods: Built for papillary thyroid cancer, a distant-metastasis classifier drew on CDR3 differences across clinicopathological groups. TCRdb reprocessed the PCR reads using MiXCR. None of the V and J calls come from the authors' own analysis; TCRdb made them. The profile shows around 20,000 clones, around 17% of them singletons. The V end lost 0 bases, the J end lost 5 bases, and 5 bases lay between the germline ends. The germline V gene encodes CDR1 SGHNT and CDR2 YYREEE (reference sequence). This CDR3 is 13 amino acids long. None of the patients had undergone any treatment ahead of thyroid surgery.

The origin of this receptor is a male donor with papillary thyroid cancer or a benign thyroid nodule (not recorded which). Some clones in this sample may be carry-over from other donors' samples. The rearrangement uses TRBV5-4 and TRBJ2-2; D gene uncertain. Sequences were obtained from blood. The CDR3 reads CASSLGATGELFF. CDR3 coding DNA: TGTGCCAGCAGCTTGGGGGCAACCGGGGAGCTGTTTTTT.